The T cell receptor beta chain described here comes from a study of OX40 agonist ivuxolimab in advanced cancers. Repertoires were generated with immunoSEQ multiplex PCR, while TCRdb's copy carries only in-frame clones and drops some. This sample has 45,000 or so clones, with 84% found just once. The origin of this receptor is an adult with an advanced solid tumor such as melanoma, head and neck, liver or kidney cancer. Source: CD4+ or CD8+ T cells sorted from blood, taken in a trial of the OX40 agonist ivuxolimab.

CDR3 sequence: CSVVVGAGQPQHF. CDR3 bases: TGCAGCGTTGTGGTGGGGGCCGGGCAGCCCCAGCATTTT. The chain is built from TRBV29-1 and TRBJ1-5; tentative D call: TRBD1 (6 bases). In germline, CDR1 is SQVTM, CDR2 ANQGSEA. The CDR3 sequence is 13 residues long. Deletions cut 4 bases from V and 7 bases from J, with 14 bases between.